Listed below are T cell receptor beta chains from one sample, sequenced in a study of OX40 agonist ivuxolimab in advanced cancers. Data came from immunoSEQ multiplex PCR; TCRdb stores just in-frame clones and leaves some out. The sample has 65,000 to 100,000 clones; around 94% are singletons. The sequenced sample was CD4+ or CD8+ T cells sorted from blood, obtained in a trial of the OX40 agonist ivuxolimab. The receptors derive from an adult with an advanced solid tumor such as melanoma, head and neck, liver or kidney cancer. Each CDR3 is given with its conserved first and last residue. The D gene is left open where the match is weak. Clone size is stated in some rows and not others, as once, few, many or a class when expanded.

d_gene: -
abundance: -
v_gene: TRBV9
j_gene: TRBJ2-3
CDR3aa: CASSAAYTDTQYF
CDR3nt: TGTGCCAGCAGCGCCGCCTACACAGATACGCAGTATTTT

d_gene: TRBD1
abundance: -
v_gene: TRBV6-6
j_gene: TRBJ2-7
CDR3aa: CASSYKGGAYEQYF
CDR3nt: TGTGCCAGCAGTTACAAAGGGGGCGCGTACGAGCAGTACTTC

d_gene: -
abundance: -
v_gene: TRBV7-8
j_gene: TRBJ1-5
CDR3aa: CASSLEPRNSNQPQHF
CDR3nt: TGTGCCAGCAGCTTAGAACCCAGGAATAGCAATCAGCCCCAGCATTTT

d_gene: TRBD1
abundance: -
v_gene: TRBV6-4
j_gene: TRBJ1-6
CDR3aa: CASSEGGAGNSPLHF
CDR3nt: TGTGCCAGCAGTGAAGGGGGCGCCGGTAATTCACCCCTCCACTTT

d_gene: -
abundance: -
v_gene: TRBV28
j_gene: TRBJ1-5
CDR3aa: CASSRPGTLSNQPQHF
CDR3nt: TGTGCCAGCAGTCGTCCCGGGACTCTCTCGAATCAGCCCCAGCATTTT

d_gene: -
abundance: -
v_gene: TRBV7-9
j_gene: TRBJ1-1
CDR3aa: CASSPTRSITEAFF
CDR3nt: TGTGCCAGCAGCCCTACCCGGTCGATCACTGAAGCTTTCTTT

d_gene: -
abundance: -
v_gene: TRBV29-1
j_gene: TRBJ2-5
CDR3aa: CSVETGNREQETQYF
CDR3nt: TGCAGCGTTGAAACGGGTAACAGGGAACAAGAGACCCAGTACTTC

d_gene: -
abundance: -
v_gene: TRBV6-1
j_gene: TRBJ2-7
CDR3aa: CASGDLISYEQYF
CDR3nt: TGTGCCAGCGGCGACTTGATCTCCTACGAGCAGTACTTC

d_gene: -
abundance: -
v_gene: TRBV4-3
j_gene: TRBJ2-1
CDR3aa: CASSRGHEQFF
CDR3nt: TGCGCCAGCAGCCGGGGGCATGAGCAGTTCTTC

d_gene: TRBD2
abundance: -
v_gene: TRBV29-1
j_gene: TRBJ2-1
CDR3aa: CSVILAGVYNEQFF
CDR3nt: TGCAGCGTTATACTAGCGGGGGTTTACAATGAGCAGTTCTTC

d_gene: TRBD1
abundance: -
v_gene: TRBV11-2
j_gene: TRBJ1-1
CDR3aa: CASSLLQGANTEAFF
CDR3nt: TGTGCCAGCAGCTTACTCCAGGGGGCGAACACTGAAGCTTTCTTT

d_gene: -
abundance: -
v_gene: TRBV7-9
j_gene: TRBJ2-2
CDR3aa: CASSPDSVRTGELFF
CDR3nt: TGTGCCAGCAGCCCCGACTCGGTTCGGACCGGGGAGCTGTTTTTT

d_gene: TRBD1
abundance: -
v_gene: TRBV5-4
j_gene: TRBJ2-5
CDR3aa: CASSLYRTGGEVGQETQYF
CDR3nt: TGTGCCAGCAGCCTGTACCGGACAGGGGGCGAAGTTGGCCAAGAGACCCAGTACTTC

d_gene: -
abundance: -
v_gene: TRBV5-6
j_gene: TRBJ2-6
CDR3aa: CASSIAGTVGSGANVLTF
CDR3nt: TGTGCCAGCAGCATTGCGGGGACAGTGGGCTCTGGGGCCAACGTCCTGACTTTC

d_gene: TRBD1
abundance: -
v_gene: TRBV4-1
j_gene: TRBJ2-1
CDR3aa: CASSQRPGQSSYNEQFF
CDR3nt: TGCGCCAGCAGCCAACGGCCGGGACAGAGCTCCTACAATGAGCAGTTCTTC

d_gene: TRBD2
abundance: -
v_gene: TRBV28
j_gene: TRBJ2-1
CDR3aa: CASSFVRLAGGNEQFF
CDR3nt: TGTGCCAGCAGTTTCGTGAGACTAGCGGGAGGGAATGAGCAGTTCTTC

d_gene: TRBD2
abundance: -
v_gene: TRBV11-2
j_gene: TRBJ2-1
CDR3aa: CASSLDPSGYEQFF
CDR3nt: TGTGCCAGCAGCTTAGATCCTAGCGGGTATGAGCAGTTCTTC

d_gene: -
abundance: -
v_gene: TRBV7-6
j_gene: TRBJ1-4
CDR3aa: CASSARATNEKLFF
CDR3nt: TGTGCCAGCTCCGCCCGGGCAACTAATGAAAAACTGTTTTTT

d_gene: -
abundance: once
v_gene: TRBV18
j_gene: TRBJ1-2
CDR3aa: CASSPLSGRPFEDYTF
CDR3nt: TGTGCCAGCTCACCACTCTCAGGCAGGCCCTTTGAAGACTACACCTTC

d_gene: TRBD2
abundance: -
v_gene: TRBV29-1
j_gene: TRBJ2-7
CDR3aa: CSVETSGSYEQYF
CDR3nt: TGCAGCGTTGAGACTAGCGGGAGTTACGAGCAGTACTTC

d_gene: -
abundance: -
v_gene: TRBV5-4
j_gene: TRBJ1-1
CDR3aa: CASSKPENTEAFF
CDR3nt: TGTGCCAGCAGCAAACCGGAGAACACTGAAGCTTTCTTT

d_gene: -
abundance: -
v_gene: TRBV27
j_gene: TRBJ1-2
CDR3aa: CASGRGDTHNYGYTF
CDR3nt: TGTGCCAGCGGTAGGGGGGACACACATAACTATGGCTACACCTTC

d_gene: TRBD1
abundance: -
v_gene: TRBV7-8
j_gene: TRBJ1-1
CDR3aa: CASTEGQTEAFF
CDR3nt: TGTGCCAGCACCGAGGGACAGACCGAAGCTTTCTTT

d_gene: TRBD1
abundance: -
v_gene: TRBV6-5
j_gene: TRBJ1-2
CDR3aa: CASSYEAGQGYGYTF
CDR3nt: TGTGCCAGCAGTTACGAGGCGGGACAGGGTTATGGCTACACCTTC

d_gene: -
abundance: -
v_gene: TRBV19
j_gene: TRBJ1-4
CDR3aa: CASSAEGGSEKLFF
CDR3nt: TGTGCCAGTAGTGCAGAGGGGGGAAGTGAAAAACTGTTTTTT

d_gene: TRBD2
abundance: -
v_gene: TRBV5-8
j_gene: TRBJ2-6
CDR3aa: CASSVTPGGISSGANVLTF
CDR3nt: TGTGCCAGCAGCGTCACTCCGGGAGGAATCAGCTCTGGGGCCAACGTCCTGACTTTC

d_gene: TRBD1
abundance: -
v_gene: TRBV7-9
j_gene: TRBJ2-3
CDR3aa: CASSLGQGLEDTQYF
CDR3nt: TGTGCCAGCAGCTTAGGACAGGGCTTAGAGGATACGCAGTATTTT

d_gene: -
abundance: -
v_gene: TRBV4-3
j_gene: TRBJ2-7
CDR3aa: CASSQDRQATYEQYF
CDR3nt: TGCGCCAGCAGCCAAGATAGACAGGCAACCTACGAGCAGTACTTC

d_gene: -
abundance: -
v_gene: TRBV5-4
j_gene: TRBJ2-7
CDR3aa: CASSPRGSYEQYF
CDR3nt: TGTGCCAGCAGCCCCAGGGGCTCCTACGAGCAGTACTTC

d_gene: TRBD2
abundance: once
v_gene: TRBV7-3
j_gene: TRBJ2-2
CDR3aa: CASSLAGGNTGELFF
CDR3nt: TGTGCCAGCAGCCTAGCGGGGGGTAACACCGGGGAGCTGTTTTTT

d_gene: -
abundance: -
v_gene: TRBV19
j_gene: TRBJ2-7
CDR3aa: CASSIRQGREQYF
CDR3nt: TGTGCCAGTAGTATTCGGCAGGGACGCGAGCAGTACTTC

d_gene: TRBD1
abundance: -
v_gene: TRBV5-6
j_gene: TRBJ2-3
CDR3aa: CASSTGTDTDTQYF
CDR3nt: TGTGCCAGCAGCACCGGGACAGACACAGATACGCAGTATTTT

d_gene: -
abundance: -
v_gene: TRBV6-5
j_gene: TRBJ2-2
CDR3aa: CASSSPAGRNTGELFF
CDR3nt: TGTGCCAGCAGTTCCCCTGCCGGGAGAAACACCGGGGAGCTGTTTTTT

d_gene: -
abundance: few
v_gene: TRBV2
j_gene: TRBJ2-7
CDR3aa: CASRAAAYEQYF
CDR3nt: TGTGCCAGCAGGGCGGCAGCCTACGAGCAGTACTTC

d_gene: TRBD2
abundance: -
v_gene: TRBV7-9
j_gene: TRBJ2-1
CDR3aa: CASSPGLAGTEQFF
CDR3nt: TGTGCCAGCAGTCCTGGACTAGCGGGGACTGAGCAGTTCTTC

d_gene: -
abundance: -
v_gene: TRBV13
j_gene: TRBJ1-2
CDR3aa: CASSLGDAELNYGYTF
CDR3nt: TGTGCCAGCAGCTTAGGCGACGCAGAACTCAACTATGGCTACACCTTC

d_gene: -
abundance: -
v_gene: TRBV19
j_gene: TRBJ2-1
CDR3aa: CASSFGTEQFF
CDR3nt: TGTGCCAGTAGTTTCGGTACTGAGCAGTTCTTC

d_gene: TRBD1
abundance: -
v_gene: TRBV7-2
j_gene: TRBJ2-7
CDR3aa: CASSLASQGAYEQYF
CDR3nt: TGTGCCAGCAGCTTAGCGAGCCAGGGGGCCTACGAGCAGTACTTC

d_gene: -
abundance: -
v_gene: TRBV28
j_gene: TRBJ1-1
CDR3aa: CASSLGAYYNGNTEAFF
CDR3nt: TGTGCCAGCAGTTTGGGGGCATACTACAACGGTAACACTGAAGCTTTCTTT

d_gene: TRBD1
abundance: -
v_gene: TRBV4-1
j_gene: TRBJ2-4
CDR3aa: CASSPDGQGRNIQYF
CDR3nt: TGCGCCAGCAGCCCAGACGGACAGGGGAGGAACATTCAGTACTTC

d_gene: -
abundance: -
v_gene: TRBV30
j_gene: TRBJ1-1
CDR3aa: CAWSVGAGGEAFF
CDR3nt: TGTGCCTGGAGTGTAGGTGCTGGGGGTGAAGCTTTCTTT

d_gene: TRBD1
abundance: -
v_gene: TRBV27
j_gene: TRBJ2-3
CDR3aa: CASSLFWTGGSTDTQYF
CDR3nt: TGTGCCAGCAGTTTATTCTGGACAGGGGGCAGCACAGATACGCAGTATTTT

d_gene: -
abundance: -
v_gene: TRBV6-1
j_gene: TRBJ2-7
CDR3aa: CASSGRQDSSYEQYF
CDR3nt: TGTGCCAGCAGTGGGCGACAGGATAGCTCCTACGAGCAGTACTTC